The clone carrying this T cell receptor beta chain was seen a few times. Trimming took 5 bases from V and 5 from J, leaving 9 bases between them. The length of the CDR3 is 12 residues. Germline CDR1 SEHNR, CDR2 FQNEAQ (reference sequence). The PCR was carried out with 60 Vbeta primers and 13 Jbeta primers. This table comes from immunoSEQ multiplex PCR, and its TCRdb copy is limited to in-frame clones, with some not included. The sample consists of 90,000 to 110,000 clones, approximately 80% of them appearing once. The data originate from a study of cytomegalovirus exposure and HLA in healthy donors. The specimen sequenced was PBMCs. This clonotype originated in a man younger than 45 in good health and CMV-seronegative. The gene calls are TRBV7-9 and TRBJ1-1; tentative D call: TRBD1 (6 bases). For the CDR3, the DNA is TGTGCCAGCAGCAACAGGGTTACTGAAGCTTTCTTT. Translated, it gives CASSNRVTEAFF.